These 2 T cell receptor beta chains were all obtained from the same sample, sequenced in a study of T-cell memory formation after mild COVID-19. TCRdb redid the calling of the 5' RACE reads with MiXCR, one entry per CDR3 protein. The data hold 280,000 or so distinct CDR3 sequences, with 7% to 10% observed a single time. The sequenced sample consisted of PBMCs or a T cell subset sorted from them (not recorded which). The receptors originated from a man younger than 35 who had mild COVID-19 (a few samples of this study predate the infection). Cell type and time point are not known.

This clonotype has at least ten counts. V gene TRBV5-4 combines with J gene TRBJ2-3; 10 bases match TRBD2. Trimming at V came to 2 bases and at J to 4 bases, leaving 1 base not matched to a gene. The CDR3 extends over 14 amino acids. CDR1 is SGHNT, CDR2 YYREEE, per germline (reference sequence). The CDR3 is CASSLAGGPDTQYF. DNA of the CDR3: TGTGCCAGCAGCTTAGCGGGGGGGCCAGATACGCAGTATTTT.

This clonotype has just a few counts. The DNA of the CDR3 is TGCGCCTCATTCCCCGAGGGGGACTGGGGGACCCAGTACTTC. This translates into CASFPEGDWGTQYF. The chain is built from TRBV5-1 and TRBJ2-5; D tentatively reads TRBD1 or TRBD2 (6 bases each). Germline CDR1 is SGHRS and CDR2 is YFSETQ. The CDR3 runs to 14 residues. The V end lost 10 bases, the J end lost 7 bases, and 23 bases lay between the germline ends.